This note documents a single TCR beta chain sequence. What it recognizes is unknown. The source of the sample is a study of T cell responses to AZD1222 COVID-19 vaccine. About the study: Some second doses came at about 4 weeks and others at about 12 weeks; these were pooled. Regarding the study as a whole: Regions left unmutated in variants are reportedly the target of nearly half of spike-specific TCRs. Sampling that yielded the repertoires occurred only after the peak T cell response. Mapped onto spike, vaccine-associated CD4 TCRs spanned it and were dominant at 160-218 and 743-854.

Assay used: immunoSEQ multiplex PCR; TCRdb lists only in-frame clones, some missing. The profile shows about 130,000 clones, just under 95% of them singletons. The germline V gene has CDR1 SQVTM and CDR2 ANQGSEA. The trim removed 6 bases at V and 5 bases at J, leaving 5 bases unmatched. This CDR3 is built from 12 residues. The source of this sequence is an adult in good health. The V and J genes are TRBV29-1 and TRBJ2-7, with 9 positions matching TRBD1. This specimen consisted of peripheral blood, obtained on day 0 of AZD1222 vaccination. The CDR3 loop is CSVTGGANEQYF. CDR3 DNA sequence: TGCAGCGTCACAGGGGGCGCGAACGAGCAGTACTTC.